The present T cell receptor beta chain was sequenced within a study of esophageal squamous cell carcinoma under preoperative chemotherapy (dated by TCRdb to the late 2010s). A note on the overall study: In the study, TCR repertoires were profiled in both peripheral blood T cells and tumor-infiltrating lymphocytes. A few patients with primary esophageal squamous cell carcinoma made up the cohort. Repertoires from samples obtained before paclitaxel-nedaplatin therapy were compared with repertoires from samples obtained after paclitaxel-nedaplatin therapy. The study assessed how paclitaxel-nedaplatin chemotherapy affected T-cell receptor repertoires in patients with esophageal squamous cell carcinoma.

V has 3 bases trimmed and J has 5 bases trimmed; junction bases matching no gene number 7. Including the terminal cysteine and phenylalanine, the CDR3 comprises 16 residues. Only the CDR3 DNA is retained, 48 bases long and in frame from the first base. CDR1 and CDR2, looked up from the germline V gene (reference sequence), are SGHNT and YYREEE. Receptor amplification or capture employed PCR. TCRdb shows the sequencer as HiSeq X Ten. High-throughput sequencing was used to characterize TCR repertoires. TCRdb ran its own pipeline on the public reads, namely fastp trimming at Q25 and MiXCR clone calling, and kept in-frame beta chains. Every CDR3 protein is listed once, alongside the most common genes and DNA of its rows. Present in this sample are about 18,000 distinct CDR3 sequences, 40% to 55% of which were seen just once. The top ten constitute under 35% of the sample. The sample's time point label is to be understood as: after preoperative PTX-NDP chemotherapy. Before surgery, patients were given paclitaxel-nedaplatin as preoperative chemotherapy.

In its sample, this clonotype was seen many times. Its antigen remains undetermined. The input lacks base qualities; no much larger clone sits a single base away. What the research found in general, with its limitations: Post-treatment tumor-infiltrating lymphocytes appeared to be derived in part from peripheral T cells migrating into the tumor, rather than solely from local clonal changes. Paclitaxel-nedaplatin therapy induced immediate and substantial clonotype frequency changes, with contraction more likely among abundant clones than amplification. After chemotherapy, TCR diversity rose significantly in peripheral T cells, but this increase was not seen in tumor-infiltrating lymphocytes. Only a handful of patients with esophageal squamous cell carcinoma were analyzed, making for a small cohort.

The specimen was collected from a patient given preoperative chemotherapy. The rearrangement joined TRBV5-4 to TRBJ2-1; TRBD1 fits 11 bases in the junction. The TCR was taken from a human donor with esophageal squamous cell carcinoma. The donor label of this sample is uncertain. The CDR3 corresponds to CASSSPDRGLDNEQFF. The nucleotide sequence reads TGTGCCAGCAGCTCCCCGGACAGGGGGCTAGACAATGAGCAGTTCTTC.